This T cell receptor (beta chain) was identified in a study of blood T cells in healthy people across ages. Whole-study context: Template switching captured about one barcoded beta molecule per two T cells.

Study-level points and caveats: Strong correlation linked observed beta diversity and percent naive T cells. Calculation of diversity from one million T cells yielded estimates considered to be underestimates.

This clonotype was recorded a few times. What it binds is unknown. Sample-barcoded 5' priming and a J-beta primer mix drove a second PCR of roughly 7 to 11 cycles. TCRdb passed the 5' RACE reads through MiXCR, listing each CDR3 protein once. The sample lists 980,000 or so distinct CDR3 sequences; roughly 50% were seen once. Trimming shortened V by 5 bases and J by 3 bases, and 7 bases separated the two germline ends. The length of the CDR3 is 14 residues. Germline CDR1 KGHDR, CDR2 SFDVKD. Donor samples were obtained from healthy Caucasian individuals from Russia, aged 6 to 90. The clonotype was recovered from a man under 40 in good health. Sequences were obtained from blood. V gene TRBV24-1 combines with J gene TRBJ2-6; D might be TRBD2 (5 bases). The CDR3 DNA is TGTGCCACCAGTGTAGGGAGTGGGGCCAACGTCCTGACTTTC. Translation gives CATSVGSGANVLTF.